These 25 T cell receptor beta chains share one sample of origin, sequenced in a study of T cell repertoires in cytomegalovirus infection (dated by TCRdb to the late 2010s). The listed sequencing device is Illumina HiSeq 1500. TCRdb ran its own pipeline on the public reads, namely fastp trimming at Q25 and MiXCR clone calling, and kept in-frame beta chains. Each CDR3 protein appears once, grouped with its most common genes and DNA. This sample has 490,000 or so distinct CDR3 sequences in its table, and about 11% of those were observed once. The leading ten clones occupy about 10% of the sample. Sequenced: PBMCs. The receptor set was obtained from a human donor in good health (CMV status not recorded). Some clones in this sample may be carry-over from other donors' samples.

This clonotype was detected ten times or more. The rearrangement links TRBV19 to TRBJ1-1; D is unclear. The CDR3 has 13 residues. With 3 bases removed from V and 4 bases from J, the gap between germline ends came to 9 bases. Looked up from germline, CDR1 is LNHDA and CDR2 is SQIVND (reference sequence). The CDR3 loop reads CASSMVYATEAFF. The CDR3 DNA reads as TGTGCCAGTAGTATGGTCTATGCCACTGAAGCTTTCTTT. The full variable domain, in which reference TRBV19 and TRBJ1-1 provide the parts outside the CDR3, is DGGITQSPKYLFRKEGQNVTLSCEQNLNHDAMYWYRQDPGQGLRLIYYSQIVNDFQKGDIAEGYSVSREKKESFPLTVTSAQKNPTAFYLCASSMVYATEAFFGQGTRLTVV.

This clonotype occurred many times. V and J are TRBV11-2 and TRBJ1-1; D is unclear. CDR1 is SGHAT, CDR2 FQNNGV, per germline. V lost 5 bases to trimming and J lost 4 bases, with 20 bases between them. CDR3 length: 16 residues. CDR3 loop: CASSRAPMGGSTEAFF. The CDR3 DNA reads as TGTGCCAGCAGCCGCGCACCTATGGGTGGGAGCACTGAAGCTTTCTTT.

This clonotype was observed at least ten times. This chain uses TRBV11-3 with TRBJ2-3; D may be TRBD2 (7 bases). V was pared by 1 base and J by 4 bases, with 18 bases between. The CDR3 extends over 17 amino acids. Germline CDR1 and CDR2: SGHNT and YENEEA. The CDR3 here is CASSLGSRGATPDTQYF. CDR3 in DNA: TGTGCCAGCAGCTTAGGAAGCCGGGGGGCCACCCCAGATACGCAGTATTTT.

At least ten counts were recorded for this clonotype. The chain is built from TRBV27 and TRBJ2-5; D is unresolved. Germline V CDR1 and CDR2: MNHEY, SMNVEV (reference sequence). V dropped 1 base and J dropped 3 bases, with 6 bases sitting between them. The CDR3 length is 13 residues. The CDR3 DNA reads TGTGCCAGCAGTTTATTCCGCAAAGAGACCCAGTACTTC. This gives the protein CASSLFRKETQYF.

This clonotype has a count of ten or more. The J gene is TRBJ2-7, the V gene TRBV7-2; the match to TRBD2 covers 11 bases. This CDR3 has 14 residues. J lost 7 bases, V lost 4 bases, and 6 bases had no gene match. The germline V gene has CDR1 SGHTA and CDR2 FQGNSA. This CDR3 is CASSSAGLAAEQYF. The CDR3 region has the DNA TGTGCCAGCAGCTCCGCGGGACTAGCGGCAGAGCAGTACTTC. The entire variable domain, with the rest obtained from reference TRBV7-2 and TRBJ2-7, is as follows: GAGVSQSPSNKVTEKGKDVELRCDPISGHTALYWYRQSLGQGLEFLIYFQGNSAPDKSGLPSDRFSAERTGGSVSTLTIQRTQQEDSAVYLCASSSAGLAAEQYFGPGTRLTVT.

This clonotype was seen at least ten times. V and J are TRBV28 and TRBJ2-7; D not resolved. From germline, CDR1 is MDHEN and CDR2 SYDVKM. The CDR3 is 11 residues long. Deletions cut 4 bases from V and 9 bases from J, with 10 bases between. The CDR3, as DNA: TGTGCCAGCAGTTCTGACGGCGGGCAGTACTTC. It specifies CASSSDGGQYF.

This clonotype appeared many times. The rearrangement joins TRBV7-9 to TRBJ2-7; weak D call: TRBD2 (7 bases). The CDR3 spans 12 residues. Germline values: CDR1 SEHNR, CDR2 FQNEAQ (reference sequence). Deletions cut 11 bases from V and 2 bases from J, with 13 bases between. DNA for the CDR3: TGTGCCGCGGGGGCAGGGCCCTACGAGCAGTACTTC. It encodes CAAGAGPYEQYF.

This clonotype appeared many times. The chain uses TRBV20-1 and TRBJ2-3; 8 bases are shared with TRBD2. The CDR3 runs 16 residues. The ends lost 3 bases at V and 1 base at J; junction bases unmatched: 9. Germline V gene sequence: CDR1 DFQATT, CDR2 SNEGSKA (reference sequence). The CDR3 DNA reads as TGCAGTGCTAGCCCTCGACTAGCGACCCGCACAGATACGCAGTATTTT. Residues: CSASPRLATRTDTQYF.

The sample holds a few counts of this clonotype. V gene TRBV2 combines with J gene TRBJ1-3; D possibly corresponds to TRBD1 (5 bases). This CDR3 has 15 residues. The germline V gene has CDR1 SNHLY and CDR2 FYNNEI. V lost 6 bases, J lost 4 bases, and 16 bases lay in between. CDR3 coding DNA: TGTGCCAGCAGCCGGGACCGCTCTTCGGGAAACACCATATATTTT. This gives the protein CASSRDRSSGNTIYF.

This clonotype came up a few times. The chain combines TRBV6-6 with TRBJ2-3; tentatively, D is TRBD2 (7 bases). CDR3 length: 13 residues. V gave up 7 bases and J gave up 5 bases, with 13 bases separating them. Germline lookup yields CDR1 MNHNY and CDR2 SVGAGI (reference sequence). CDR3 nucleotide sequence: TGTGCCAGCATGGGCGGGGGCGTAGATACGCAGTATTTT. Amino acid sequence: CASMGGGVDTQYF.

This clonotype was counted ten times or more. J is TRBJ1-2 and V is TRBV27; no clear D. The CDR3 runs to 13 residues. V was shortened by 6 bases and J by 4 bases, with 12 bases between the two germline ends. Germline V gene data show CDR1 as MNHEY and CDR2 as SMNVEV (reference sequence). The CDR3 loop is CASSLRGSYGYTF. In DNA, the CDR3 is TGTGCCAGCAGCTTACGGGGTAGCTATGGCTACACCTTC.

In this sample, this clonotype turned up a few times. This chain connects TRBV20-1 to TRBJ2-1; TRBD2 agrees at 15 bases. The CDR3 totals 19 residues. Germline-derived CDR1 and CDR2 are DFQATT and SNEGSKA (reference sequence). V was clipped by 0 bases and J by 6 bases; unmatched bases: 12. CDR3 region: CSARDPEGLAGGAINEQFF. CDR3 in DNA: TGCAGTGCTAGAGATCCAGAGGGACTAGCGGGGGGAGCTATCAATGAGCAGTTCTTC.

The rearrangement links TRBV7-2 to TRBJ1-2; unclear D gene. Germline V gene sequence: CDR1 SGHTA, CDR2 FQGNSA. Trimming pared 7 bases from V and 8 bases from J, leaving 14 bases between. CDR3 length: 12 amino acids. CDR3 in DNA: TGTGCCAGCACCTCACCCCCGGGCGGCTACACCTTC. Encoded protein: CASTSPPGGYTF.

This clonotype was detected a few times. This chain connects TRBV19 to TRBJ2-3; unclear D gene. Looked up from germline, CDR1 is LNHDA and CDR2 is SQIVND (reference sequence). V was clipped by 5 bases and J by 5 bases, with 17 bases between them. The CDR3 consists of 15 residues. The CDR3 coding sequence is TGTGCCAGTAGTTCAAACACTTTACGAAGAGATACGCAGTATTTT. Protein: CASSSNTLRRDTQYF.

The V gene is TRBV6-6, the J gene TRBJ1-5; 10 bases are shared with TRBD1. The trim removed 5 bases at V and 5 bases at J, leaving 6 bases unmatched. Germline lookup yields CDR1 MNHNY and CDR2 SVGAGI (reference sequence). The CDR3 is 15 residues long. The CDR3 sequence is CASSPGTGEDQPQHF. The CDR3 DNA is TGTGCCAGCAGTCCGGGGACAGGGGAGGATCAGCCCCAGCATTTT.

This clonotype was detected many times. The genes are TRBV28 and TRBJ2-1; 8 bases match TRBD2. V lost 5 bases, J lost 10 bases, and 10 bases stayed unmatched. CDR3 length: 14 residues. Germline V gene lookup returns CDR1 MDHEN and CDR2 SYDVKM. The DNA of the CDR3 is TGTGCCAGCAGTCCCATTCGGGGGGGCTCAGAGCAGTTCTTC. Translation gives CASSPIRGGSEQFF.

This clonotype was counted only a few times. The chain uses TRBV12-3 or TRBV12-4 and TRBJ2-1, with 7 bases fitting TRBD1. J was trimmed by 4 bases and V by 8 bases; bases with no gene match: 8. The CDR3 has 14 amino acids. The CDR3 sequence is CASLWAGGYNEQFF. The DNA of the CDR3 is TGTGCCAGCCTCTGGGCAGGGGGATACAATGAGCAGTTCTTC.

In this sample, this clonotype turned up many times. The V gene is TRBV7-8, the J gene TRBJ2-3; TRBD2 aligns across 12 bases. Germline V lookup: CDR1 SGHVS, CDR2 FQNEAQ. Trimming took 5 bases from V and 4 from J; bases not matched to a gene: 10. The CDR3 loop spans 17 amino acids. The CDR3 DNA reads TGTGCCAGCAGCCGGCCGAGGACTAGCGGGATGGCAGATACGCAGTATTTT. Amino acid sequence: CASSRPRTSGMADTQYF. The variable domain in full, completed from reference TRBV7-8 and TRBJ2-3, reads GAGVSQSPRYKVAKRGQDVALRCDPISGHVSLFWYQQALGQGPEFLTYFQNEAQLDKSGLPSDRFFAERPEGSVSTLKIQRTQQEDSAVYLCASSRPRTSGMADTQYFGPGTRLTVL.

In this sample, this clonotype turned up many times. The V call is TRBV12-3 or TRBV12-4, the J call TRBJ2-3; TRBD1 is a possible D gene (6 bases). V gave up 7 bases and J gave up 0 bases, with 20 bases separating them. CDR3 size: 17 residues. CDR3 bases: TGTGCCAGCAAACCTAACTTAGGACAGTCTAGCACAGATACGCAGTATTTT. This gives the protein CASKPNLGQSSTDTQYF.

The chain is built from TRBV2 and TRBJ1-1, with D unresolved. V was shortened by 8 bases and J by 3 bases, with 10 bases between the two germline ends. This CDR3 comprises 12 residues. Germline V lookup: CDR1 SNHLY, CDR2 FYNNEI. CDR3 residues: CASSHGDTEAFF. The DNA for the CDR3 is TGTGCCAGCTCCCATGGGGACACTGAAGCTTTCTTT.

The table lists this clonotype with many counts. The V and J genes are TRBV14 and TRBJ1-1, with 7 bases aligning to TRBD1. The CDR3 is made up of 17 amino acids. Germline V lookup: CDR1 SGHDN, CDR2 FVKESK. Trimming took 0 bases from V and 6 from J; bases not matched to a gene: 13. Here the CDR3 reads CASSQEQGWAYGAEAFF. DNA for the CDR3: TGTGCCAGCAGCCAAGAACAGGGGTGGGCGTACGGGGCTGAAGCTTTCTTT.

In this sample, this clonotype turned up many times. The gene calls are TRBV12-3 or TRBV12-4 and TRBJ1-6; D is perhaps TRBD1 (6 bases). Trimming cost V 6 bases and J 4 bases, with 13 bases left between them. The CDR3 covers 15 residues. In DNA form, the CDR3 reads TGTGCCAGCAGCCCAGGACAGTCGTATAATTCACCCCTCCACTTT. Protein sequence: CASSPGQSYNSPLHF.

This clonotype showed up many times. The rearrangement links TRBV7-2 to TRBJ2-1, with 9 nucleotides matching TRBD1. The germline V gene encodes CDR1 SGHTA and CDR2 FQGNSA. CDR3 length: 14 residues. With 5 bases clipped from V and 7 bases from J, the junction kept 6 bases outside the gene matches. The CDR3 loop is CASSRDRVTNEQFF. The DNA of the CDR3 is TGTGCCAGCAGCCGGGACAGGGTCACAAATGAGCAGTTCTTC.

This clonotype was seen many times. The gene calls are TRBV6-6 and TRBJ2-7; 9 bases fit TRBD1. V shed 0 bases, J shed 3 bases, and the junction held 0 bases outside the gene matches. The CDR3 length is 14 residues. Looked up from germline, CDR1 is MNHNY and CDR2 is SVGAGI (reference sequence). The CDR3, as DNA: TGTGCCAGCAGTTACTCGGGACAGGGCTACGAGCAGTACTTC. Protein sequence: CASSYSGQGYEQYF.

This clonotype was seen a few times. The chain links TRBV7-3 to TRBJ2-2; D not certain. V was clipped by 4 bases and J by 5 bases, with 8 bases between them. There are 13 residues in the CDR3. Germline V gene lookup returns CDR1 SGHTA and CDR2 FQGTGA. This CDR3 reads CASSWTRTGELFF. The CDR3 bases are TGTGCCAGCAGCTGGACCAGAACCGGGGAGCTGTTTTTT.